A selection of T cell receptor beta chains follows, all from one sample in a study of CD4 T cells in relation to SARS-CoV-2 and coronaviruses. The table came from immunoSEQ multiplex PCR; TCRdb's copy has only in-frame clones and leaves some out. This sample has about 36,000 clones, with around 77% found just once. Their recognized antigens are unknown. Source material: memory CD4+ T cells from PBMCs, cultured in vitro. All receptors derive from an adult with COVID-19. Both conserved end residues are part of each CDR3. The D gene is left open where the match is weak. Some rows have no size entry. The others give once, few or many, or a class for an expanded clone.

j_call | clone_size | d_call | v_call | cdr3_nt | cdr3_aa
TRBJ2-7 | NA | NA | TRBV5-1 | TGCGCCAGCAGCGCGACAGTGCCGGTCTACGAGCAGTACTTC | CASSATVPVYEQYF
TRBJ2-6 | NA | NA | TRBV3-1/TRBV3-2 | TGTGCCAGCAGCCTGCGGAGATGGTCTTCTGGGGCCAACGTCCTGACTTTC | CASSLRRWSSGANVLTF
TRBJ2-3 | NA | NA | TRBV30 | TGTGCCTGGAGTCGTGGAGATACGCAGTATTTT | CAWSRGDTQYF
TRBJ2-1 | NA | NA | TRBV18 | TGTGCCAGCTCACCCCAGACTAGTCTCAAGTCCTACAATGAGCAGTTCTTC | CASSPQTSLKSYNEQFF
TRBJ2-1 | NA | NA | TRBV6-4 | TGTGCCAGCAGTGACTTGGGGGAATCAAATGAGCAGTTCTTC | CASSDLGESNEQFF
TRBJ2-2 | NA | NA | TRBV11-2 | TGTGCCAGCAGCTTCGGATTACCTTACGGCAGGGGCGACACCGGGGAGCTGTTTTTT | CASSFGLPYGRGDTGELFF
TRBJ1-1 | NA | NA | TRBV18 | TGTGCCAGCTCACCAGGCAGCGAGAACACTGAAGCTTTCTTT | CASSPGSENTEAFF
TRBJ1-5 | few | NA | TRBV5-1 | TGCGCCAGCAGCGCCGACGGACAGATCAATCAGCCCCAGCATTTT | CASSADGQINQPQHF
TRBJ2-1 | NA | NA | TRBV24-1 | TGTGCCACCAGTGACCGATCGACTAGCAGGGGGTTCGATGAGCAGTTCTTC | CATSDRSTSRGFDEQFF
TRBJ2-7 | NA | NA | TRBV5-5 | TGTGCCAGCAGCACGGACTATTTCTCCTACGAGCAGTACTTC | CASSTDYFSYEQYF
TRBJ2-3 | NA | TRBD1 | TRBV28 | TGTGCCAGCAGCCAAACAGGGGGCGGTTATACGCAGTATTTT | CASSQTGGGYTQYF
TRBJ2-1 | NA | NA | TRBV3-1/TRBV3-2 | TGTGCCAGCAGCAGTCCTGTGGCGGGAAAGTCCTACAATGAGCAGTTCTTC | CASSSPVAGKSYNEQFF
TRBJ2-1 | NA | TRBD2 | TRBV5-1 | TGCGCCAGCAGCTTAGCGGGAGGAGGCAATGAGCAGTTCTTC | CASSLAGGGNEQFF
TRBJ2-7 | NA | NA | TRBV6-6 | TGTGCCAGCAGTTACGGGTTAGCGGCCTCCTACGAGCAGTACTTC | CASSYGLAASYEQYF
TRBJ2-7 | few | NA | TRBV5-1 | TGCGCCAGCAGCCGGGAGAGTTCGGGGTACGAGCAGTACTTC | CASSRESSGYEQYF
TRBJ1-4 | NA | TRBD1 | TRBV6-6 | TGTGCCAGCGGTAGACAGGGGCTAAGTGAAAAACTGTTTTTT | CASGRQGLSEKLFF
TRBJ2-3 | NA | NA | TRBV11-2 | TGTGCCAGCAGCTTAGTAACGGGGGGCCTGGTCGATACGCAGTATTTT | CASSLVTGGLVDTQYF
TRBJ1-2 | NA | NA | TRBV2 | TGTGCCAGCAGTGAGATAAAGGTGACCTCCAACGAGGCCACCTTC | CASSEIKVTSNEATF
TRBJ2-3 | NA | NA | TRBV12-3/TRBV12-4 | TGTGCCAGCAGGGGGTTAGATACGCAGTATTTT | CASRGLDTQYF
TRBJ1-5 | NA | TRBD1 | TRBV7-9 | TGTGCCAGCAGCTTTGACAGGGATCAGCCCCAGCATTTT | CASSFDRDQPQHF
TRBJ2-3 | few | NA | TRBV2 | TGTGCCAGCAGTGAAGTGGGGCGCACAGATACGCAGTATTTT | CASSEVGRTDTQYF
TRBJ1-3 | NA | TRBD1 | TRBV6-1 | TGTGCCAGCATGGGGACAGGGTATGGAAACACCATATATTTT | CASMGTGYGNTIYF
TRBJ2-7 | NA | TRBD1 | TRBV19 | TGTGCCAGTGCAGGCGGGACAGGGGGGTCCCACGAGCAGTACTTC | CASAGGTGGSHEQYF
TRBJ2-3 | NA | TRBD2 | TRBV11-2 | TGTGCCAGCAGCTTAGGGACTAGCGGGAGGATCGTAGATACGCAGTATTTT | CASSLGTSGRIVDTQYF
TRBJ1-1 | NA | TRBD1 | TRBV29-1 | TGCAGCGTCAGGACAGGGGGGACTGAAGCTTTCTTT | CSVRTGGTEAFF
TRBJ2-3 | NA | NA | TRBV28 | TGTGCCAGCAGCGCGGGTGCAGATACGCAGTATTTT | CASSAGADTQYF
TRBJ1-1 | NA | NA | TRBV18 | TGTGCCAGCTCACCAGAGCGGTCAAACACTGAAGCTTTCTTT | CASSPERSNTEAFF
TRBJ2-5 | NA | NA | TRBV10-3 | TGTGCCATCGCGATGGCACCGCAAGAGACCCAGTACTTC | CAIAMAPQETQYF
TRBJ1-2 | NA | TRBD1 | TRBV7-9 | TGTGCCAGCAGCGACCGGACAGGAGAATACTATGGCTACACCTTC | CASSDRTGEYYGYTF
TRBJ2-3 | NA | TRBD2 | TRBV7-9 | TGTGCCAGCAGCCCAGCGGGAGGGCCGAATACAGATACGCAGTATTTT | CASSPAGGPNTDTQYF
TRBJ2-7 | NA | TRBD2 | TRBV6-2/TRBV6-3 | TGTGCCAGCAGTTACACCGGGACTAGCGGGAGTGGCAGCGAGCAGTACTTC | CASSYTGTSGSGSEQYF
TRBJ1-2 | once | TRBD1 | TRBV28 | TGTGCCAGCACCTTCCTAGCCCCGGGACAGGGGTCCTATGGCTACACCTTC | CASTFLAPGQGSYGYTF
TRBJ1-5 | NA | NA | TRBV2 | TGTGCCAGCAGTGAAAACCCCAATCAGCCCCAGCATTTT | CASSENPNQPQHF
TRBJ1-5 | NA | TRBD1 | TRBV7-9 | TGTGCCAGCAGCCTCGACAGGGAACCCAATCAGCCCCAGCATTTT | CASSLDREPNQPQHF
TRBJ1-5 | NA | NA | TRBV2 | TGTGCCAGCAGTGAAGCGACAGGTCGTAGCAATCAGCCCCAGCATTTT | CASSEATGRSNQPQHF
TRBJ2-2 | NA | TRBD2 | TRBV2 | TGTGCCAGCAGCGGCGTAGCGGGAGGTTCCACCGGGGAGCTGTTTTTT | CASSGVAGGSTGELFF
TRBJ2-3 | NA | TRBD2 | TRBV7-9 | TGTGCCAGCAGCTTAGCGGCTAGCGGGAGCACAGATACGCAGTATTTT | CASSLAASGSTDTQYF
TRBJ1-6 | NA | NA | TRBV18 | TGTGCCAGCTCACCAAGCGATACGGCACCCCTCCACTTT | CASSPSDTAPLHF
TRBJ2-3 | few | NA | TRBV18 | TGTGCCAGCTCACCACAGGGCGCAGATACGCAGTATTTT | CASSPQGADTQYF
TRBJ2-1 | once | NA | TRBV12-3/TRBV12-4 | TGTGCCAGCACCCGGCCCCGGGGCGTAGGGGAGTTCTTC | CASTRPRGVGEFF
TRBJ1-5 | NA | NA | TRBV7-2 | TGTGCCAGCAGCTTAGGAGGGGCTAGGCAGCCCCAGCATTTT | CASSLGGARQPQHF
TRBJ2-7 | NA | TRBD1 | TRBV24-1 | TGTGCCACCAGTGATTTTGCAGGGGGCGTATACGAGCAGTACTTC | CATSDFAGGVYEQYF
TRBJ1-2 | NA | NA | TRBV27 | TGTGCCAGCACCTCATTATCCGGAGCGTTTGGCTACACCTTC | CASTSLSGAFGYTF
TRBJ2-1 | NA | TRBD1 | TRBV6-5 | TGTGCCAGCGGATGGAGACAGGGCTCCAATGAGCAGTTCTTC | CASGWRQGSNEQFF
TRBJ2-3 | few | NA | TRBV9 | TGTGCCAGCAGCGTAGGAGGGGGACCAGCCACAGATACGCAGTATTTT | CASSVGGGPATDTQYF
TRBJ2-7 | NA | TRBD2 | TRBV19 | TGTGCCAGTAGTAGAGCTAGCGGGAGTAGATACGAGCAGTACTTC | CASSRASGSRYEQYF
TRBJ2-7 | few | TRBD1 | TRBV28 | TGTGCCAGCAGTTCCTCCCGACAGGGGACCTACGAGCAGTACTTC | CASSSSRQGTYEQYF
TRBJ2-1 | few | TRBD2 | TRBV27 | TGTGCCAGCAGCCGGACCGGGACTAGCGGGAGCTATGAGCAGTTCTTC | CASSRTGTSGSYEQFF